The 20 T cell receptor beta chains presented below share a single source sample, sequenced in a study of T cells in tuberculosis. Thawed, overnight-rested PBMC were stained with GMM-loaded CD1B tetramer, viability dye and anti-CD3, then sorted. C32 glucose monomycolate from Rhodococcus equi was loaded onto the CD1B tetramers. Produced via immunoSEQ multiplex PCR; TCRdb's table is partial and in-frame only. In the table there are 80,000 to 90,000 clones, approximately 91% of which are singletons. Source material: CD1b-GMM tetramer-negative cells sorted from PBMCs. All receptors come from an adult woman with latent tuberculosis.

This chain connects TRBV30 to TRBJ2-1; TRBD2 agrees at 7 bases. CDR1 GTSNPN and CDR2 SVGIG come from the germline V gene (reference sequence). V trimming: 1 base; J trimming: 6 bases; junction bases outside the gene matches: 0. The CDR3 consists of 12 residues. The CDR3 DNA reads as TGTGCCTGGAGTGGGGGGGGCAATGAGCAGTTCTTC. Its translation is CAWSGGGNEQFF.

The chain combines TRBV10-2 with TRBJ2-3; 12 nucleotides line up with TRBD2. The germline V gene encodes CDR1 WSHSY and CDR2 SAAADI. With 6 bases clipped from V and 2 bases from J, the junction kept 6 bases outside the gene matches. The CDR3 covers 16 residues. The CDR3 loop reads CASSLPSGGATDTQYF. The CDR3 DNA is TGCGCCAGCAGCTTGCCTAGCGGGGGGGCCACAGATACGCAGTATTTT.

The chain's CDR3 is CASSEGSLNYGYTF. The CDR3 DNA reads TGTGCCAGCAGCGAGGGATCTCTTAACTATGGCTACACCTTC. This sequence joins TRBV7-9 and TRBJ1-2; D is undetermined. Germline assignment: CDR1 SEHNR and CDR2 FQNEAQ (reference sequence). Trimming left V 5 bases short and J 1 base short, with 11 bases between. The CDR3 contains 14 residues.

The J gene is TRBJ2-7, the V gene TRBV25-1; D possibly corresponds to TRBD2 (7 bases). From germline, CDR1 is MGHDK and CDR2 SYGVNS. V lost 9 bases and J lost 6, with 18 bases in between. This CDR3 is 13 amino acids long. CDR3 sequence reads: CASRGVGALEQYF. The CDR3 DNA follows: TGTGCCAGTCGGGGGGTGGGGGCGCTCGAGCAGTACTTC.

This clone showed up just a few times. The CDR3 sequence is CASSIGERLNEKLFF. In DNA form, the CDR3 reads TGTGCCAGTAGTATAGGAGAGAGACTTAATGAAAAACTGTTTTTT. The gene calls are TRBV19 and TRBJ1-4; D not certain. The CDR3 is 15 amino acids. Germline V gene lookup returns CDR1 LNHDA and CDR2 SQIVND (reference sequence). Trimming pared 1 base from V and 4 bases from J, leaving 10 bases between.

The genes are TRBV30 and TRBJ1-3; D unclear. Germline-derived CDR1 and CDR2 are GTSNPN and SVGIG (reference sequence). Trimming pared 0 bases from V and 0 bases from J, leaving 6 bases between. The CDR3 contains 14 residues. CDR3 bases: TGTGCCTGGAGTGTGCAGTCCTCTGGAAACACCATATATTTT. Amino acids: CAWSVQSSGNTIYF.

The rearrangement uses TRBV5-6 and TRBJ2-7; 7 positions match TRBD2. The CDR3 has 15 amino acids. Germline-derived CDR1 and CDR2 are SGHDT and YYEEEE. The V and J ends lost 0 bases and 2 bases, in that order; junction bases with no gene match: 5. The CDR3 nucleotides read TGTGCCAGCAGCTTGGTTGCAGGGAGGGCCTACGAGCAGTACGTC. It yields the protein CASSLVAGRAYEQYV.

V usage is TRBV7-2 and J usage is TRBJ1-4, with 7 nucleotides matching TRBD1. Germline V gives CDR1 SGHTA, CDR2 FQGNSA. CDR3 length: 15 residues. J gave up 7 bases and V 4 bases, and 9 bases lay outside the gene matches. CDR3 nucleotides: TGTGCCAGCAGCTCTGGGGACAGTTTTTTTGAAAAACTGTTTTTT. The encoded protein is CASSSGDSFFEKLFF. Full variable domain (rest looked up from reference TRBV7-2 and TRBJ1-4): GAGVSQSPSNKVTEKGKDVELRCDPISGHTALYWYRQSLGQGLEFLIYFQGNSAPDKSGLPSDRFSAERTGGSVSTLTIQRTQQEDSAVYLCASSSGDSFFEKLFFGSGTQLSVL.

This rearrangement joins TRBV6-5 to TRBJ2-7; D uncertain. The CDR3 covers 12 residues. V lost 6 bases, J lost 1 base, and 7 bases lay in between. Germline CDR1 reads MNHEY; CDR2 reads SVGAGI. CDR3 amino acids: CASSPPSYEQYF. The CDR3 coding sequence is TGTGCCAGCAGCCCCCCATCCTACGAGCAGTACTTC.

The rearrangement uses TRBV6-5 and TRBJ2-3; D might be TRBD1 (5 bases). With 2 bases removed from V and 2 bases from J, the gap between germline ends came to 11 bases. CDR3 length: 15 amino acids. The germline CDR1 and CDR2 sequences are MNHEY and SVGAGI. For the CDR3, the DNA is TGTGCCAGCAGTTACCCAGGGAATTACACAGATACGCAGTATTTT. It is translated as CASSYPGNYTDTQYF.

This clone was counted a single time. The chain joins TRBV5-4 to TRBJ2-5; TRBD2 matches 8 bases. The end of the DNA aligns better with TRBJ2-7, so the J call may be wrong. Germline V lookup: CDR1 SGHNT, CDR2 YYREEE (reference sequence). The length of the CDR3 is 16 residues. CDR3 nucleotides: TGTGCCAGCAGCTTTAATAAGGCGGGGGGTCTATACGAGCAGTACTTC. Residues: CASSFNKAGGLYEQYF.

The CDR3 DNA follows: TGTGCCAGCAGTTTAATCCGAGGACAGGCAGTTACAGATACGCAGTATTTT. Amino acid sequence: CASSLIRGQAVTDTQYF. The chain carries TRBV27 and TRBJ2-3; 7 bases line up with TRBD1. The CDR3 runs to 17 residues. With V trimmed by 2 bases and J by 3 bases, 11 bases remained unmatched. CDR1 is MNHEY, CDR2 SMNVEV, per germline (reference sequence).

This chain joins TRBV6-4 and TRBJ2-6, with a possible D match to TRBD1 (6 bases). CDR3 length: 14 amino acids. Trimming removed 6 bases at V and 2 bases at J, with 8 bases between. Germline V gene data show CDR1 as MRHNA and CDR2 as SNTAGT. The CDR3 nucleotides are TGTGCCAGCAGCGGACAGCCTGGGGCCAACGTCCTGACTTTC. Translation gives CASSGQPGANVLTF.

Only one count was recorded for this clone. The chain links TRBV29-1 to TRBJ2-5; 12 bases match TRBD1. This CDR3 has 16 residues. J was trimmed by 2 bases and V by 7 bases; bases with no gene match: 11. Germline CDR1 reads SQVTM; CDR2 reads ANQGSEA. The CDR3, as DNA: TGCAGCGCAGGGACAGGGGGCGGCGGGATACAAGAGACCCAGTACTTC. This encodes CSAGTGGGGIQETQYF.

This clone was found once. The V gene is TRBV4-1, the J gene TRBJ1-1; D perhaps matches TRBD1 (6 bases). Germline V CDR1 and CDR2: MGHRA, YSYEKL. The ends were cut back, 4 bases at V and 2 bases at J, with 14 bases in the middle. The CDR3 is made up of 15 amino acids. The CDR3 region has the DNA TGCGCCAGCAGCCTAATGTCGGGGGGCAACACTGAAGCTTTCTTT. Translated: CASSLMSGGNTEAFF.

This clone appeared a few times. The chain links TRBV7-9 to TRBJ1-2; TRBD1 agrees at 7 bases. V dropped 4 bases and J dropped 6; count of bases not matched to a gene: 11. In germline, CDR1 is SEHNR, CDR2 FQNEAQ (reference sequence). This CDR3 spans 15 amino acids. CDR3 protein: CASSSTRDRSDGYTF. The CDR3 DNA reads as TGTGCCAGCAGCTCAACCCGGGACAGAAGTGATGGCTACACCTTC.

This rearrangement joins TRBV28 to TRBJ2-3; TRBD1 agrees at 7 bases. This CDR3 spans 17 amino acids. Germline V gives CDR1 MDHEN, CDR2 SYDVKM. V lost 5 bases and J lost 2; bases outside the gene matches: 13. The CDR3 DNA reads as TGTGCCAGCAGTCCCCGACAGGGCGAGAGCCCCACAGATACGCAGTATTTT. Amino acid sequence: CASSPRQGESPTDTQYF.

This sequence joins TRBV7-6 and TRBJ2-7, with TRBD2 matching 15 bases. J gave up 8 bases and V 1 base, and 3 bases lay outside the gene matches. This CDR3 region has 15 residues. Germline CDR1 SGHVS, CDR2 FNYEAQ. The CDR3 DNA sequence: TGTGCCAGCAGCTTAGATGGGACTAGCGGGGGGAAGCAGTACGTC. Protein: CASSLDGTSGGKQYV.

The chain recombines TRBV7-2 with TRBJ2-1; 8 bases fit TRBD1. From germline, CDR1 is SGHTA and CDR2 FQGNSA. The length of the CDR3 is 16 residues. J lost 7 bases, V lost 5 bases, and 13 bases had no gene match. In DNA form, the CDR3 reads TGTGCCAGCAGCCCAGGGGGGCAGGGGGCGAAAAATGAGCAGTTCTTC. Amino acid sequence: CASSPGGQGAKNEQFF.

The CDR3 loop reads CASSPPSQETQYF. The CDR3 coding sequence is TGTGCCAGCAGCCCCCCTTCCCAAGAGACCCAGTACTTC. V is TRBV9 and J is TRBJ2-5, with D unresolved. Between the trimmed V and J ends, which lost 4 bases and 1 base, there was a span of 8 bases. The V gene's germline CDR1 is SGDLS and CDR2 YYNGEE. This CDR3 comprises 13 residues.